This passage covers 23 T cell receptor beta chains from one sample sequenced in a study of T cells in Graves' hyperthyroidism and ophthalmopathy. Amplified TCR beta CDR3 regions came from RNA transcripts. First-round RT-PCR of the TCR CDR3 relied on the HTBI primer set. One entry per CDR3 protein results from TCRdb running MiXCR on the multiplex PCR reads. The table records about 360,000 distinct CDR3 sequences, less than 15% of them present only once. The sample taken for sequencing was blood. The receptor set was obtained from a woman under 30 with Graves' hyperthyroidism.

This clonotype was found many times. J is TRBJ1-5 and V is TRBV10-3, with D possibly TRBD1 on 5 matching bases. Deletions cut 3 bases from V and 4 bases from J, with 7 bases between. The CDR3 loop spans 13 amino acids. Germline V gene sequence: CDR1 ENHRY, CDR2 SYGVKD. The CDR3 DNA reads as TGTGCCATCAGTGACAGGGCAAATCAGCCCCAGCATTTT. It translates to CAISDRANQPQHF.

Ten or more counts support this clonotype. The CDR3 spells CATKRDTGASPLHF. The CDR3 DNA reads TGTGCCACCAAAAGGGACACCGGCGCTTCACCCCTCCACTTT. V gene TRBV10-3 combines with J gene TRBJ1-6; maybe TRBD1 (6 bases). V was shortened by 10 bases and J by 9 bases, with 19 bases between the two germline ends. From germline, CDR1 is ENHRY and CDR2 SYGVKD. The CDR3 is 14 residues long.

At least ten counts were recorded for this clonotype. V is TRBV4-3 and J is TRBJ2-7; maybe TRBD2 (6 bases). Per germline, CDR1 LGHNA and CDR2 YSLEER. Trimming pared 1 base from V and 6 bases from J, leaving 7 bases between. The CDR3 extends over 12 amino acids. CDR3 region: CASSQAGGEQYF. CDR3 DNA sequence: TGCGCCAGCAGCCAAGCCGGGGGCGAGCAGTACTTC.

The table lists this clonotype with many counts. The rearrangement uses TRBV28 and TRBJ1-5, with D tentatively TRBD1 (6 bases). V lost 7 bases and J lost 11, with 15 bases in between. The germline V gene has CDR1 MDHEN and CDR2 SYDVKM. CDR3 length: 12 residues. The CDR3 coding sequence is TGTGCCAGCAACACAGGGTCGGGGGCCCAGCATTTT. It codes for CASNTGSGAQHF.

This clonotype was seen ten or more times. The gene calls are TRBV9 and TRBJ2-2, with a tentative D call TRBD1 (5 bases). V was clipped by 0 bases and J by 5 bases, with 11 bases between them. Germline V gene lookup returns CDR1 SGDLS and CDR2 YYNGEE. The CDR3 length is 15 residues. CDR3 sequence: CASSVGRDRTGELFF. As DNA, the CDR3 is TGTGCCAGCAGCGTAGGCAGGGATCGAACCGGGGAGCTGTTTTTT.

This clonotype was seen only a few times. The rearrangement joins TRBV12-3 or TRBV12-4 to TRBJ1-4, with TRBD1 matching over 7 bases. V shed 4 bases, J shed 0 bases, and the junction held 2 bases outside the gene matches. This CDR3 comprises 15 residues. In DNA form, the CDR3 reads TGTGCCAGCAGTTCGGGACAGCCAACTAATGAAAAACTGTTTTTT. This gives the protein CASSSGQPTNEKLFF.

The chain employs TRBV20-1 and TRBJ1-4; the D gene is possibly TRBD1 (6 bases). V gave up 1 base and J gave up 3 bases, with 18 bases separating them. CDR3 size: 17 residues. Germline CDR1 reads DFQATT; CDR2 reads SNEGSKA (reference sequence). The CDR3 is CSARGRGPATANEKLFF. The CDR3, as DNA: TGCAGTGCTAGAGGCAGGGGACCGGCAACAGCTAATGAAAAACTGTTTTTT.

The V and J genes are TRBV6-1 and TRBJ1-1; 8 bases fit TRBD1. There are 16 residues in the CDR3. CDR1 MNHNS and CDR2 SASEGT come from the germline V gene. Trimming at V came to 5 bases and at J to 1 base, leaving 9 bases not matched to a gene. The CDR3 loop reads CASSPRTGTSNTEAFF. DNA of the CDR3: TGTGCCAGCAGTCCCCGGACAGGGACCTCGAACACTGAAGCTTTCTTT.

This clonotype was seen repeatedly, ten times or more. The J gene is TRBJ1-2, the V gene TRBV11-1, with a weak D call TRBD1 (6 bases). The CDR3 covers 13 residues. V lost 6 bases, J lost 2 bases, and 10 bases lay in between. Germline V gene sequence: CDR1 SGHAT, CDR2 FQDESV (reference sequence). The CDR3 sequence is CASRDSLNYGYTF. CDR3 sequence (DNA): TGTGCCAGCAGGGACAGTTTGAACTATGGCTACACCTTC.

The table lists this clonotype with many counts. The chain combines TRBV20-1 with TRBJ2-3; tentatively, D is TRBD2 (6 bases). The CDR3 covers 14 residues. Germline CDR1 is DFQATT and CDR2 is SNEGSKA (reference sequence). Trimming removed 5 bases at V and 0 bases at J, with 12 bases between. The CDR3 DNA follows: TGCAGTGCTCCAACCCGGGGGAGCACAGATACGCAGTATTTT. Protein: CSAPTRGSTDTQYF.

Worth noting for this clonotype: A much larger clone lies one base from this, so it may be a read error. The genes are TRBV5-1 and TRBJ2-7; D is possibly TRBD2 (5 bases). Trimming removed 2 bases from V and 7 bases from J, with 10 bases in between. Germline V gene lookup returns CDR1 SGHRS and CDR2 YFSETQ. The CDR3 length is 12 residues. CDR3 bases: TGCGCCAGCAGCTTCGGAGCGGCGGAGCAGTACTTC. Amino acid sequence: CASSFGAAEQYF.

In its sample, this clonotype was seen many times. The CDR3 region is CSVTVRPNTEAFF. The DNA for the CDR3 is TGCAGCGTTACGGTCCGCCCAAACACTGAAGCTTTCTTT. The chain is built from TRBV29-1 and TRBJ1-1; D is uncertain. CDR3 length equals 13 residues. Trimming removed 5 bases from V and 2 bases from J, with 12 bases in between. Looked up from germline, CDR1 is SQVTM and CDR2 is ANQGSEA. Together with reference TRBV29-1 and TRBJ1-1, the CDR3 gives the full variable domain: SAVISQKPSRDICQRGTSLTIQCQVDSQVTMMFWYRQQPGQSLTLIATANQGSEATYESGFVIDKFPISRPNLTFSTLTVSNMSPEDSSIYLCSVTVRPNTEAFFGQGTRLTVV.

This clonotype has a count of ten or more. This chain joins TRBV28 and TRBJ2-7, with 8 bases matching TRBD1. This CDR3 contains 15 residues. Germline V gene sequence: CDR1 MDHEN, CDR2 SYDVKM. The trim removed 6 bases at V and 1 base at J, leaving 8 bases unmatched. The DNA of the CDR3 is TGTGCCAGCAGCCAACCAGGGGGCGGGTCCTACGAGCAGTACTTC. Its translation is CASSQPGGGSYEQYF.

This rearrangement joins TRBV20-1 to TRBJ2-1; 8 bases are a match to TRBD2. V lost 5 bases and J lost 4; bases outside the gene matches: 7. The germline V gene encodes CDR1 DFQATT and CDR2 SNEGSKA (reference sequence). This CDR3 region has 14 residues. CDR3 amino acids: CSALSGKKYNEQFF. In DNA form, the CDR3 reads TGCAGTGCTCTTAGCGGGAAGAAGTACAATGAGCAGTTCTTC.

The chain has TRBV24-1 and TRBJ1-2, with 7 bases matching TRBD1. Germline lookup yields CDR1 KGHDR and CDR2 SFDVKD. The V segment lost 0 bases and the J segment 4 bases; nucleotides outside the gene matches: 13. This CDR3 is built from 18 residues. CDR3 protein: CATSDLPGTENLPYGYTF. The CDR3 DNA follows: TGTGCCACCAGTGATTTGCCCGGGACAGAGAATCTTCCCTATGGCTACACCTTC.

V gene TRBV14 combines with J gene TRBJ2-5; D is unclear. The germline gives CDR1 SGHDN, CDR2 FVKESK. V dropped 1 base and J dropped 2 bases, with 8 bases sitting between them. The CDR3 runs to 14 residues. CDR3 protein: CASSQAGQQETQYF. In DNA form, the CDR3 reads TGTGCCAGCAGCCAAGCCGGGCAACAAGAGACCCAGTACTTC. The complete variable domain, with remaining parts taken from reference TRBV14 and TRBJ2-5, reads EAGVTQFPSHSVIEKGQTVTLRCDPISGHDNLYWYRRVMGKEIKFLLHFVKESKQDESGMPNNRFLAERTGGTYSTLKVQPAELEDSGVYFCASSQAGQQETQYFGPGTRLLVL.

This clonotype was seen a few times. The genes are TRBV6-1 and TRBJ1-5; D possibly corresponds to TRBD1 (5 bases). CDR1 and CDR2 (germline): MNHNS, SASEGT. CDR3 length: 13 amino acids. The ends were cut back, 6 bases at V and 6 bases at J, with 12 bases in the middle. The CDR3 DNA is TGTGCCAGCAGGGAGGGGTGGGGTCAGCCCCAGCATTTT. It translates to CASREGWGQPQHF.

This clonotype was detected ten times or more. The chain uses TRBV7-6 and TRBJ2-7; the D call may be TRBD1 or TRBD2 (6 bases each). Germline values: CDR1 SGHVS, CDR2 FNYEAQ. The CDR3 covers 16 residues. V dropped 2 bases and J dropped 3 bases, with 17 bases sitting between them. The CDR3 loop is CASSLTGRQEDYEQYF. The DNA of the CDR3 is TGTGCCAGCAGCTTAACCGGGAGACAGGAAGACTACGAGCAGTACTTC. The full variable domain, rest sourced from reference TRBV7-6 and TRBJ2-7, is GAGVSQSPRYKVTKRGQDVALRCDPISGHVSLYWYRQALGQGPEFLTYFNYEAQQDKSGLPNDRFSAERPEGSISTLTIQRTEQRDSAMYRCASSLTGRQEDYEQYFGPGTRLTVT.

This clonotype was counted ten times or more. The chain employs TRBV18 and TRBJ1-1, with D possibly matching TRBD1 (5 bases). CDR1 and CDR2 from the germline V gene are KGHSH and LQKENI. The CDR3 runs 15 residues. Trimming took 0 bases from V and 4 from J, leaving 12 bases between them. CDR3 DNA: TGTGCCAGCTCACCACCGGGGGGAGAGACCACTGAAGCTTTCTTT. Translating gives CASSPPGGETTEAFF.

The sample holds many counts of this clonotype. The CDR3 region has the DNA TGCGCCAGCAGCCAAGATCATCTGACCACGAACTATGGCTACACCTTC. Its translation: CASSQDHLTTNYGYTF. V gene TRBV4-3 combines with J gene TRBJ1-2; D uncertain. V lost 0 bases to trimming and J lost 2 bases, with 13 bases between them. This CDR3 region has 16 residues. The germline CDR1 and CDR2 sequences are LGHNA and YSLEER.

The sample holds many counts of this clonotype. This clone may be a read error of a much larger clone one base away. The gene calls are TRBV7-8 and TRBJ2-7; D is undetermined. Germline CDR1 is SGHVS and CDR2 is FQNEAQ. The CDR3 runs 14 residues. The CDR3 protein is CAGSLGGSSYEQYF. The DNA for the CDR3 is TGTGCCGGCAGCTTAGGCGGTAGCTCCTACGAGCAGTACTTC.

This sequence joins TRBV25-1 and TRBJ2-3; TRBD2 agrees at 10 bases. J lost 0 bases, V lost 2 bases, and 2 bases had no gene match. Per germline, CDR1 MGHDK and CDR2 SYGVNS. The CDR3 totals 16 residues. The CDR3: CASSELTSGSTDTQYF. The CDR3 nucleotides are TGTGCCAGCAGTGAACTGACTAGCGGGAGCACAGATACGCAGTATTTT.

The rearrangement uses TRBV24-1 and TRBJ2-5, with D possibly TRBD1 on 6 matching bases. From germline, CDR1 is KGHDR and CDR2 SFDVKD. Trimming removed 4 bases from V and 4 bases from J, with 12 bases in between. The CDR3 spans 14 residues. The CDR3 loop reads CATSDGTRGETQYF. The CDR3 DNA follows: TGTGCCACCAGTGACGGGACAAGGGGAGAGACCCAGTACTTC.